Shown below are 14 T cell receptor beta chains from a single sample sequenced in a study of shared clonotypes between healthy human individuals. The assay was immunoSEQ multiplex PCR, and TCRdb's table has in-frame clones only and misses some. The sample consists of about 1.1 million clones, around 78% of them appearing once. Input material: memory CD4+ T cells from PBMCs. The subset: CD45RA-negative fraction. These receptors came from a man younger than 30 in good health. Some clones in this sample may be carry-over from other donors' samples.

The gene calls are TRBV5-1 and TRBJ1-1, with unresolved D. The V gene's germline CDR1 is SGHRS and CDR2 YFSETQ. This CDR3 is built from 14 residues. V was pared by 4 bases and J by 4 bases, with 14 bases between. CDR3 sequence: CASSLLGVGTEAFF. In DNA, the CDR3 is TGCGCCAGCAGCCTCCTTGGGGTGGGCACTGAAGCTTTCTTT.

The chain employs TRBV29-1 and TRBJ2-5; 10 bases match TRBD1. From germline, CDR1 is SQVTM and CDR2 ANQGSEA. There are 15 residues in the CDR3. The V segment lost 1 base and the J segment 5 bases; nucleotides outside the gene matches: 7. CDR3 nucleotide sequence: TGCAGCGTTGAAGGAGGGGACAGGGGATACGAGACCCAGTACTTC. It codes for CSVEGGDRGYETQYF.

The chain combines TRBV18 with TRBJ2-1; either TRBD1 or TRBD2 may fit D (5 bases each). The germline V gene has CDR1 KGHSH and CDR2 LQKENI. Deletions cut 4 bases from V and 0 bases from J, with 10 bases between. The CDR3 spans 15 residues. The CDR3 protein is CASSRDRGSYNEQFF. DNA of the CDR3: TGTGCCAGCTCACGGGACCGAGGCTCCTACAATGAGCAGTTCTTC.

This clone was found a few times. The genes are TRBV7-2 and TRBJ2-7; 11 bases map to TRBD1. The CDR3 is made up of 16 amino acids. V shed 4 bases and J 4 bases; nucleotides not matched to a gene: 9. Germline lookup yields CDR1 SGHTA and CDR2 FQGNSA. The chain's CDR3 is CASSSDRGTGGYEQYF. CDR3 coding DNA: TGTGCCAGCAGCTCCGATCGCGGGACAGGGGGATACGAGCAGTACTTC.

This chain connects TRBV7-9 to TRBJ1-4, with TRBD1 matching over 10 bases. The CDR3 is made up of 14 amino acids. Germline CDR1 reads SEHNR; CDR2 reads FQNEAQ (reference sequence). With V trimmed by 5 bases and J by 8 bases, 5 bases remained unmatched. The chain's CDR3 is CASSLGTGEEKLFF. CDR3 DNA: TGTGCCAGCAGCCTCGGGACAGGGGAGGAAAAACTGTTTTTT.

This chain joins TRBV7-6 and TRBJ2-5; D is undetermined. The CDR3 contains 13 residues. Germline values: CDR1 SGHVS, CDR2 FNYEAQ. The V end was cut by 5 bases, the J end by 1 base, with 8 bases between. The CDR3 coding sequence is TGTGCCAGCAGCCCCCGTCCCCAAGAGACCCAGTACTTC. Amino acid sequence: CASSPRPQETQYF.

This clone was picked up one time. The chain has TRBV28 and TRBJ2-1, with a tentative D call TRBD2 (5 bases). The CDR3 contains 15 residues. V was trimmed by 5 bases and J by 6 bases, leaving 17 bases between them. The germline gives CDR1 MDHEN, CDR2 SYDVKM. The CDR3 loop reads CASSPLRADSNEQFF. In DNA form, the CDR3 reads TGTGCCAGCAGTCCCCTTCGAGCGGATAGCAATGAGCAGTTCTTC.

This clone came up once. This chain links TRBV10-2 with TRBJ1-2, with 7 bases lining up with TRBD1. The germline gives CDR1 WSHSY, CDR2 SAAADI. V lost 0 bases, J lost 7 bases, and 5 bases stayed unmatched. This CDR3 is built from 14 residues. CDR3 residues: CASSESGTAFGYTF. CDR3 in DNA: TGCGCCAGCAGTGAGTCGGGGACAGCTTTTGGCTACACCTTC.

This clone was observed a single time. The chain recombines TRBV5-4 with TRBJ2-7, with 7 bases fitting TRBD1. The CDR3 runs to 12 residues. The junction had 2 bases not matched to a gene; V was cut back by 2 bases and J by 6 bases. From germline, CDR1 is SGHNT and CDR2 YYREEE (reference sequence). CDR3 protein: CASSLYRGEQYF. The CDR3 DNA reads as TGTGCCAGCAGCTTATACAGGGGCGAGCAGTACTTC.

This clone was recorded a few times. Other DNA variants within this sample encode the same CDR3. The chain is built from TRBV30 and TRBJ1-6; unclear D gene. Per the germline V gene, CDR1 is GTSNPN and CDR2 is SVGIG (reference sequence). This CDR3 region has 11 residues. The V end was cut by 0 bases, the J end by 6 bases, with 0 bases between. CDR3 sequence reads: CAWSVNSPLHF. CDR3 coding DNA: TGTGCCTGGAGTGTTAATTCACCCCTCCACTTT.

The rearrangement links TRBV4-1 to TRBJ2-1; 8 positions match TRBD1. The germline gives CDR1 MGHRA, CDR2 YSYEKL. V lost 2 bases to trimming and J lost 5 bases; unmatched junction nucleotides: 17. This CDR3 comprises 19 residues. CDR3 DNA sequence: TGCGCCAGCAGCCAAACGACAGGGGACTCAGTGGGGAGGCACAATGAGCAGTTCTTC. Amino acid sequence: CASSQTTGDSVGRHNEQFF.

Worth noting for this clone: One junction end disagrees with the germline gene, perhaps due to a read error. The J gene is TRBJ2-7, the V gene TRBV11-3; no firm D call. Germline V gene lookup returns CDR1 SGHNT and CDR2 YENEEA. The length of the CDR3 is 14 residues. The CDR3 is CASSNLGQTYEQYF. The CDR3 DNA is TGCGCCAGCAGCAACCTGGGCCAGACCTACGAGCAGTACTTC.

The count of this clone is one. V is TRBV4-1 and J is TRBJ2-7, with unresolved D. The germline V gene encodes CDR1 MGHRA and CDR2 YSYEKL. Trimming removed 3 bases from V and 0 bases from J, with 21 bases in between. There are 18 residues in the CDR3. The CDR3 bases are TGCGCCAGCAGCCATATTAACCAACTCAGCAGAAGCTCCTACGAGCAGTACTTC. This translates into CASSHINQLSRSSYEQYF.

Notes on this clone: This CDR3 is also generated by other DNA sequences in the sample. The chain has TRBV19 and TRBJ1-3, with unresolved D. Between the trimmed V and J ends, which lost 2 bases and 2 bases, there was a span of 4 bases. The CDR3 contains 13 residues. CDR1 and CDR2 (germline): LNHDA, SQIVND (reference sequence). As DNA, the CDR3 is TGTGCCAGTAGTATAAGGGCTGGAAACACCATATATTTT. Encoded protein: CASSIRAGNTIYF.